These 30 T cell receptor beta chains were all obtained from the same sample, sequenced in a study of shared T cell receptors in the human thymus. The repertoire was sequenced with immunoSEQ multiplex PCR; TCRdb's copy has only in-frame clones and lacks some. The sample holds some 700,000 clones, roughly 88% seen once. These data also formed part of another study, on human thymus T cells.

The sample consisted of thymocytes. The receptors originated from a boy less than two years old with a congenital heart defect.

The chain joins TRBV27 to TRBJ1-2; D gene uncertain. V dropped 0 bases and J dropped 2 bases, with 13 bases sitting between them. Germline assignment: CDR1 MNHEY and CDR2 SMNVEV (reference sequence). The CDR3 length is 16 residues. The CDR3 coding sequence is TGTGCCAGCAGTTTATCGGCCCTACGGGGAAACTATGGCTACACCTTC. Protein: CASSLSALRGNYGYTF.

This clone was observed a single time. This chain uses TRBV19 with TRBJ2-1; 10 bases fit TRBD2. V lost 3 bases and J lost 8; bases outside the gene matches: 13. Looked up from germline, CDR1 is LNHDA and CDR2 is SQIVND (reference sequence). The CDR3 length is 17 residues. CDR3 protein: CASSIPGLADKRDEQFF. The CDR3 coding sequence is TGTGCCAGTAGTATCCCTGGACTAGCGGACAAGAGGGATGAGCAGTTCTTC.

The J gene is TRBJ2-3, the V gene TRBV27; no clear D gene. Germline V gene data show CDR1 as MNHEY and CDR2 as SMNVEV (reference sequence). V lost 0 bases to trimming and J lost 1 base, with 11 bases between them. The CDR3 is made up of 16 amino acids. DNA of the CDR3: TGTGCCAGCAGTTTATCGTCGGAGTCGGGCACAGATACGCAGTATTTT. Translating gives CASSLSSESGTDTQYF.

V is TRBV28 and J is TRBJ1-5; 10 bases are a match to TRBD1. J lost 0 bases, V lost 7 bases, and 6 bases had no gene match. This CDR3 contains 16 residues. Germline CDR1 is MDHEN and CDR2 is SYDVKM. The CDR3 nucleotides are TGTGCCAGCAATTCGGGACAGGGGTTTAGCAATCAGCCCCAGCATTTT. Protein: CASNSGQGFSNQPQHF.

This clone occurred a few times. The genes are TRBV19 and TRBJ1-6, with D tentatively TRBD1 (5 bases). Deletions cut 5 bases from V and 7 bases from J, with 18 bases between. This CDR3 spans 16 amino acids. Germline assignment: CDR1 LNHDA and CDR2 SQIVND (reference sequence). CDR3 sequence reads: CASSVPGTLGNSPLHF. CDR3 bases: TGTGCCAGTAGTGTCCCCGGGACTTTGGGGAATTCACCCCTCCACTTT.

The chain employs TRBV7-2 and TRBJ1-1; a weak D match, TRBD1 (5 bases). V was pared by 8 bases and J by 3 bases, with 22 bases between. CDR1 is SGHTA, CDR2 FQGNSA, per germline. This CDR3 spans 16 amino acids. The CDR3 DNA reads TGTGCCAGCTATTTAGATCTGGCCAGGGCGGACACTGAAGCTTTCTTT. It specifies CASYLDLARADTEAFF.

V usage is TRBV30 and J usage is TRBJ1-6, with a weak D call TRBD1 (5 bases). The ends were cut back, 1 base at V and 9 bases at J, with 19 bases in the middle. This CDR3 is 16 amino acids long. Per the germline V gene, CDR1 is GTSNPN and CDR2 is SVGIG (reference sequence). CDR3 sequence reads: CAWSERRGGKFSPLHF. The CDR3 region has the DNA TGTGCCTGGAGTGAAAGGAGGGGCGGGAAATTTTCACCCCTCCACTTT. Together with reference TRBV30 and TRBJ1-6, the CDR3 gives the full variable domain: SQTIHQWPATLVQPVGSPLSLECTVEGTSNPNLYWYRQAAGRGLQLLFYSVGIGQISSEVPQNLSASRPQDRQFILSSKKLLLSDSGFYLCAWSERRGGKFSPLHFGNGTRLTVT.

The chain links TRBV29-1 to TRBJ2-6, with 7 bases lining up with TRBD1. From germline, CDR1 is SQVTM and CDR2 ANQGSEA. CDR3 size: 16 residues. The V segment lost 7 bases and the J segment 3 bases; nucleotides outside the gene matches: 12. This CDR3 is CSATRDRANGANVLTF. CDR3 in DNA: TGCAGCGCCACCCGAGACAGGGCTAATGGGGCCAACGTCCTGACTTTC.

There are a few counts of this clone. As DNA, the CDR3 is TGTGCCAGCAGACTCAGTCGGCCTAGCGGGTCCGCGGATACGCAGTATTTT. Protein sequence: CASRLSRPSGSADTQYF. This sequence joins TRBV27 and TRBJ2-3, with 8 nucleotides matching TRBD2. The CDR3 sequence is 17 residues long. Germline V gene sequence: CDR1 MNHEY, CDR2 SMNVEV (reference sequence). The V and J ends lost 6 bases and 6 bases, in that order; junction bases with no gene match: 17.

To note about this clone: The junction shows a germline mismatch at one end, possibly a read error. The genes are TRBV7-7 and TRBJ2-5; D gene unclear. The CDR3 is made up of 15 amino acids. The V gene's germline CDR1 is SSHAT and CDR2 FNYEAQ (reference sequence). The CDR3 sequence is CASSLGSGPAETQYF. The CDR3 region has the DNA TGTGCTAGCAGCTTAGGGTCAGGTCCCGCAGAGACCCAGTACTTC. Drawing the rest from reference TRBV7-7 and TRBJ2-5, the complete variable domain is GAGVSQSPRYKVTKRGQDVTLRCDPISSHATLYWYQQALGQGPEFLTYFNYEAQPDKSGLPSDRFSAERPEGSISTLTIQRTEQRDSAMYRCASSLGSGPAETQYFGPGTRLLVL.

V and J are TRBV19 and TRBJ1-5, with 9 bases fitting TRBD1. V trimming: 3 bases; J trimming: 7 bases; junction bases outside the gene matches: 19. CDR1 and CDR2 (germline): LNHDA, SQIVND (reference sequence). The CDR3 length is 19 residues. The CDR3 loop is CASSMSGTDTRDREQPQHF. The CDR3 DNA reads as TGTGCCAGTAGTATGTCGGGGACGGATACCCGGGACAGGGAGCAGCCCCAGCATTTT.

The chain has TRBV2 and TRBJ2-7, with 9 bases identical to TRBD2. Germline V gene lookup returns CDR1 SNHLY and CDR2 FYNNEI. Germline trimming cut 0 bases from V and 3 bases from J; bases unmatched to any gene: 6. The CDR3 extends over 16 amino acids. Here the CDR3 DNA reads TGTGCCAGCAGTGAAGCCCTGGGACTAGCACTCTACGAGCAGTACTTC. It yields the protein CASSEALGLALYEQYF.

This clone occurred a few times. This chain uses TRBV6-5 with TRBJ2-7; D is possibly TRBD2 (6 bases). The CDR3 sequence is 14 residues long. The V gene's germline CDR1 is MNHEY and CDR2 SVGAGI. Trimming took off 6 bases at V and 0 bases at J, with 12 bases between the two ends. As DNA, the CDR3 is TGTGCCAGCAGCCCGCGACTAGACTCCTACGAGCAGTACTTC. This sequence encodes CASSPRLDSYEQYF.

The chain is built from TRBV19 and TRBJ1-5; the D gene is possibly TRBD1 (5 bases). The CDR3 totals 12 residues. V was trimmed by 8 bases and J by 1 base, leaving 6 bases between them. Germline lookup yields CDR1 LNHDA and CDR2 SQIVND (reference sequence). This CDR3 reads CASRQSNQPQHF. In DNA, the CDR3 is TGTGCCAGTCGACAGAGCAATCAGCCCCAGCATTTT.

As DNA, the CDR3 is TGTGCCAGCAGCTCACGCCCACGGACTAGCGGATCCTACGAGCAGTACTTC. It codes for CASSSRPRTSGSYEQYF. This sequence joins TRBV5-8 and TRBJ2-7; the match to TRBD2 covers 10 bases. The CDR3 has 17 amino acids. Germline trimming cut 3 bases from V and 1 base from J; bases unmatched to any gene: 10. CDR1 and CDR2 from the germline V gene are SGHTS and YDEGEE.

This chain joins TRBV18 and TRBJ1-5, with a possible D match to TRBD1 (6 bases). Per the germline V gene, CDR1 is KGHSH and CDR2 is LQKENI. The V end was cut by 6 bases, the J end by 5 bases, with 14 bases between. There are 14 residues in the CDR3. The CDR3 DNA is TGTGCCAGCTCGCCGGGACACTGGGATCAGCCCCAGCATTTT. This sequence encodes CASSPGHWDQPQHF.

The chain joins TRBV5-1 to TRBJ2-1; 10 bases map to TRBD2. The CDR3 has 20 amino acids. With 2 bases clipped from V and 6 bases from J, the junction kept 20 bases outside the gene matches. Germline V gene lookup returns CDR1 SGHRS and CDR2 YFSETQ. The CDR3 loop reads CASSFSAWLAGVISLNEQFF. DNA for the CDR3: TGCGCCAGCAGCTTCAGTGCTTGGCTAGCGGGAGTAATCTCGCTCAATGAGCAGTTCTTC.

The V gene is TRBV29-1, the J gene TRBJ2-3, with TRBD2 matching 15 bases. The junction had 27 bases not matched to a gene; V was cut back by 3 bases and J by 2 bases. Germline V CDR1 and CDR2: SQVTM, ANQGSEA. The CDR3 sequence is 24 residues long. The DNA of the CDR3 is TGCAGCGTTGATGGATGGGGACAGGGGGAGATCCCGGGACTAGCGGGAGGACACACAGATACGCAGTATTTT. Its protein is CSVDGWGQGEIPGLAGGHTDTQYF.

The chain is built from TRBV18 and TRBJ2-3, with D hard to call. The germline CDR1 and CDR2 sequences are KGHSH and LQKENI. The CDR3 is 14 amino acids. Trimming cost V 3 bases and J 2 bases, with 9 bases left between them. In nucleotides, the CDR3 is TGTGCCAGCTCACCGTACGAACTCACAGATACGCAGTATTTT. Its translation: CASSPYELTDTQYF.

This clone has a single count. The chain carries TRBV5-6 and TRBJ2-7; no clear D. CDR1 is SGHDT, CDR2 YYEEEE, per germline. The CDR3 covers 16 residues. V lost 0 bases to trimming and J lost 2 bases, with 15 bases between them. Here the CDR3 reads CASSLEVGSRAYEQYF. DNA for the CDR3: TGTGCCAGCAGCTTGGAAGTGGGTAGCAGAGCCTACGAGCAGTACTTC. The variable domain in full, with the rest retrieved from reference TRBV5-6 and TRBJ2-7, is DAGVTQSPTHLIKTRGQQVTLRCSPKSGHDTVSWYQQALGQGPQFIFQYYEEEERQRGNFPDRFSGHQFPNYSSELNVNALLLGDSALYLCASSLEVGSRAYEQYFGPGTRLTVT.

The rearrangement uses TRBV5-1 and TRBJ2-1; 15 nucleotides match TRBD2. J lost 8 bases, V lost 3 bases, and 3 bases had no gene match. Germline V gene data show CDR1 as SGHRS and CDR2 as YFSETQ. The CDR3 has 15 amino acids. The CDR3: CASSSGTSGRHEQFF. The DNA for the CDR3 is TGCGCCAGCAGCTCCGGGACTAGCGGGAGGCATGAGCAGTTCTTC. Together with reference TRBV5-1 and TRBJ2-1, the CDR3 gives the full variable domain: KAGVTQTPRYLIKTRGQQVTLSCSPISGHRSVSWYQQTPGQGLQFLFEYFSETQRNKGNFPGRFSGRQFSNSRSEMNVSTLELGDSALYLCASSSGTSGRHEQFFGPGTRLTVL.

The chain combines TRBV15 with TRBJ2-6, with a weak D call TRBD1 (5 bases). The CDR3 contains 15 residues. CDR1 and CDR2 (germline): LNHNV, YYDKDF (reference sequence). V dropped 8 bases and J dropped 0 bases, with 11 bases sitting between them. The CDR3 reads CATYRNSSGANVLTF. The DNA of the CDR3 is TGTGCCACCTACAGGAATAGCTCTGGGGCCAACGTCCTGACTTTC.

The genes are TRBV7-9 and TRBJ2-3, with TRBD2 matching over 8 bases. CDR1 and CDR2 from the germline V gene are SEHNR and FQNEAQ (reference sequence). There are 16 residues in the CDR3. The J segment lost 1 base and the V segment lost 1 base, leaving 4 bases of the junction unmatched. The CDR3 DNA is TGTGCCAGCAGCTTAGGGCCGGGAGGGCGCACAGATACGCAGTATTTT. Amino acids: CASSLGPGGRTDTQYF.

The CDR3 loop is CASSEEVGEVSAEAFF. CDR3 nucleotides: TGTGCCAGCAGTGAAGAGGTAGGGGAGGTTAGCGCTGAAGCTTTCTTT. The rearrangement links TRBV6-1 to TRBJ1-1, with D tentatively TRBD1 (5 bases). Per germline, CDR1 MNHNS and CDR2 SASEGT. V was shortened by 1 base and J by 6 bases, with 18 bases between the two germline ends. The CDR3 totals 16 residues.

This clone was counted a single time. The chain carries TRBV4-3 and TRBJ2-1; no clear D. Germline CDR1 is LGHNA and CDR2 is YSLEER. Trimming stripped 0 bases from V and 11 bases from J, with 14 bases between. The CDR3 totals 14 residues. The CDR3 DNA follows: TGCGCCAGCAGCCAAGAGTCTGGTCATGGCCAGCAGTTCTTC. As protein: CASSQESGHGQQFF.

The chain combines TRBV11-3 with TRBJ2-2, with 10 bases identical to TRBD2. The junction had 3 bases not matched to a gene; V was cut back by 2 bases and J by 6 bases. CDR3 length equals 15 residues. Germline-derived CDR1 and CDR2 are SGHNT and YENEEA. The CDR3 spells CASSLKGLAPGELFF. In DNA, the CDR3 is TGTGCCAGCAGCTTAAAGGGACTAGCGCCCGGGGAGCTGTTTTTT.

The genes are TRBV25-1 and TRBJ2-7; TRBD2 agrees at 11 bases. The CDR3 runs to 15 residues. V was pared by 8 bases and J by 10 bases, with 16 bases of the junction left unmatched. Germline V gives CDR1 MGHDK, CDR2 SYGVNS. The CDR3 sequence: CASRPTSGMGLGQYF. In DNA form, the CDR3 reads TGTGCCAGCCGACCGACTAGCGGGATGGGCCTCGGACAGTACTTC.

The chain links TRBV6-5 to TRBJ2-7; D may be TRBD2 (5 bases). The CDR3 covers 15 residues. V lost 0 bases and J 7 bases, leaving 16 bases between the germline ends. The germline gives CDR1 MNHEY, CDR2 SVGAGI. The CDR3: CASSYSRQGPGEQYF. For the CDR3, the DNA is TGTGCCAGCAGTTACTCCCGACAAGGTCCGGGAGAGCAGTACTTC.

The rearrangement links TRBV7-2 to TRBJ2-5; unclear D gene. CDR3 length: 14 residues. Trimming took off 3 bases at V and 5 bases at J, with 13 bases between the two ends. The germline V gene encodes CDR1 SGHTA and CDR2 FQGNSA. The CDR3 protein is CASSFGDSFETQYF. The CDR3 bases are TGTGCCAGCAGCTTCGGAGACTCCTTTGAGACCCAGTACTTC.

The CDR3 DNA sequence: TGTGCCAGCAGCTTTGGAGGCTCAAGCTCCTACAATGAGCAGTTCTTC. Translating it yields CASSFGGSSSYNEQFF. J is TRBJ2-1 and V is TRBV5-4; D possibly corresponds to TRBD2 (5 bases). V dropped 2 bases and J dropped 0 bases, with 12 bases sitting between them. Germline loops: CDR1 SGHNT, CDR2 YYREEE (reference sequence). The CDR3 sequence is 16 residues long. The full variable domain, in which reference TRBV5-4 and TRBJ2-1 provide the parts outside the CDR3, is ETGVTQSPTHLIKTRGQQVTLRCSSQSGHNTVSWYQQALGQGPQFIFQYYREEENGRGNFPPRFSGLQFPNYSSELNVNALELDDSALYLCASSFGGSSSYNEQFFGPGTRLTVL.